This T cell receptor beta chain came from a study of cytomegalovirus exposure and HLA in healthy donors. Study summary: The same platform was used for the 90 to 150 validation repertoires as for the 666 first-cohort repertoires, as reported in a later analysis.

The CDR3 has 12 residues. Looked up from germline, CDR1 is ENHRY and CDR2 is SYGVKD. Trimming took 10 bases from V and 3 from J, leaving 13 bases between them. Profiled with immunoSEQ multiplex PCR; TCRdb holds only in-frame clones, not every one. The data show hundreds of thousands of clones, about 83% seen once. Points on this clone: What it recognizes is unknown.

Study outcomes and limitations: Both high specificity and high sensitivity reportedly marked the classifier's diagnosis of cytomegalovirus status. Specificity of a few CMV-associated chains for CMV antigens was verified in vitro.

What was sequenced was PBMCs. This sequence joins TRBV10-3 and TRBJ2-7, with D perhaps matching TRBD2 (5 bases). The clonotype was recovered from a man in his late teens or twenties in good health and CMV-seronegative. CDR3 amino acids: CATSPGYYEQYF. DNA of the CDR3: TGTGCCACTAGTCCGGGGTACTACGAGCAGTACTTC.